This T cell receptor beta chain was sequenced during a study of Ad26.COV2.S vaccination and SARS-CoV-2 variants. CDR1 LGHDT and CDR2 YNNKEL come from the germline V gene (reference sequence). Losses at the gene ends were 5 bases for V and 8 bases for J; bases not matched to a gene: 1. This CDR3 region has 11 residues. Sample treatment: some 20 received Ad26.COV2.S at low or high dose, single or two shots; roughly five received placebo; per-sample allocation not given. At day 63 after the first vaccine or placebo injection, samples were drawn. This table comes from immunoSEQ multiplex PCR, and its TCRdb copy is limited to in-frame clones, with some not included. The sample lists about 400,000 clones; approximately 83% were seen once. This clone was counted once.

The sequence came from a person between 18 and 59 years old who received the Ad26.COV2.S COVID-19 vaccine or a placebo. The J gene is TRBJ1-1, the V gene TRBV3-1 (or the pseudogene TRBV3-2); 8 nucleotides match TRBD1. The sequencing used peripheral blood, collected in a trial of Ad26.COV2.S vaccine versus placebo. CDR3 nucleotide sequence: TGTGCCAGCAGCACAGGGGGGGAAGCTTTCTTT. As protein: CASSTGGEAFF.